This T cell receptor beta chain was recovered during a study of T cells in Graves' hyperthyroidism and ophthalmopathy. For this clonotype: The antigen is undetermined.

Study conclusions and caveats: Blood also showed most of the thyroid clonotypes that were expanded above 0.001.

From RNA transcripts, TCR beta CDR3 regions were amplified. The HTBI primer set drove a first-round RT-PCR of the TCR CDR3. TCRdb redid the calling of the multiplex PCR reads with MiXCR, one entry per CDR3 protein. The table records about 350,000 distinct CDR3 sequences, about 15% of them present only once. No progression to ophthalmopathy during 18 months of follow-up defined stable disease. Germline values: CDR1 SQVTM, CDR2 ANQGSEA. The germline V and J ends were trimmed by 3 bases and 0 bases, with 6 bases remaining between them. The CDR3 loop spans 14 amino acids. Specimen: blood. V usage is TRBV29-1 and J usage is TRBJ2-6; D is unclear. The clonotype originates from a woman aged 25 to 45 with Graves' hyperthyroidism. This chain's CDR3 is CSVESYSGANVLTF. The DNA of the CDR3 is TGCAGCGTTGAGTCGTACTCTGGGGCCAACGTCCTGACTTTC.